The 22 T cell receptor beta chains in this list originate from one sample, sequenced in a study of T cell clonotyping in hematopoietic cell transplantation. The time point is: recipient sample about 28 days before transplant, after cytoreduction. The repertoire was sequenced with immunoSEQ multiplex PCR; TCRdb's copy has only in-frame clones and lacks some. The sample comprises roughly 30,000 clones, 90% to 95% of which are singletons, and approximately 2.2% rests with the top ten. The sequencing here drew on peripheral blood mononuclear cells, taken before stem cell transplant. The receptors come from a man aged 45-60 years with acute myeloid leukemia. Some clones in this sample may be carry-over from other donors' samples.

The CDR3 region is CASAAYTEAFF. Written as DNA, the CDR3 is TGTGCCAGCGCCGCATACACTGAAGCTTTCTTT. This chain uses TRBV2 with TRBJ1-1; D is unclear. Germline lookup yields CDR1 SNHLY and CDR2 FYNNEI. The CDR3 consists of 11 residues. Trimming took 8 bases from V and 3 from J, leaving 7 bases between them.

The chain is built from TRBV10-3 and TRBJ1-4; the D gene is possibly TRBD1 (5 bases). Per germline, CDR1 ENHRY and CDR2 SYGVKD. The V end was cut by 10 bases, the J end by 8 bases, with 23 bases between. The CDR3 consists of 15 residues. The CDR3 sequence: CANLFRGGRQEKLFF. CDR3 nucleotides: TGTGCCAACCTATTCCGGGGGGGGAGACAGGAAAAACTGTTTTTT.

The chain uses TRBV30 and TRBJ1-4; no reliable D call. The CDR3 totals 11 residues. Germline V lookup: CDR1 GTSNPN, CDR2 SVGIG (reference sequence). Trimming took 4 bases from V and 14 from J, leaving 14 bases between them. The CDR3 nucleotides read TGTGCCTGGATGGAGAACAGAGGGCTGTTTTTT. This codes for CAWMENRGLFF.

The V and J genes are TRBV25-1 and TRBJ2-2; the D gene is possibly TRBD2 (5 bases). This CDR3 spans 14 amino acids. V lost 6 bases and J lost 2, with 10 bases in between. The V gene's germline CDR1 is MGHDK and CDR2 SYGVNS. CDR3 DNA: TGTGCCAGCAGGGCGGCGGGTAACACCGGGGAGCTGTTTTTT. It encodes CASRAAGNTGELFF.

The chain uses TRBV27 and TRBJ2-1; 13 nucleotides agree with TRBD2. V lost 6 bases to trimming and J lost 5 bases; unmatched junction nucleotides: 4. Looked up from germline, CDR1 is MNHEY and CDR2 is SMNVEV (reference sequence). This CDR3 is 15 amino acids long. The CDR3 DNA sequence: TGTGCCAGCAGCACGGGACTAGCGGGGAACAATGAGCAGTTCTTC. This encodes CASSTGLAGNNEQFF.

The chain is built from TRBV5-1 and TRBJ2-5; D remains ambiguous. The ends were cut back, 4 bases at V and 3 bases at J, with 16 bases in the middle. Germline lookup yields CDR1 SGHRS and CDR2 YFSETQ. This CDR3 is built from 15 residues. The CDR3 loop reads CASSAQPGREETQYF. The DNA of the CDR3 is TGCGCCAGCAGCGCCCAACCCGGTAGAGAAGAGACCCAGTACTTC.

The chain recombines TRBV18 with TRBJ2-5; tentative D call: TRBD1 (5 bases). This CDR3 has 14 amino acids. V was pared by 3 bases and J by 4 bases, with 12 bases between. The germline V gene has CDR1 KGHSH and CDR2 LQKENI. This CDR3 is CASSPVRVGETQYF. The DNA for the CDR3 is TGTGCCAGCTCACCGGTCAGGGTGGGAGAGACCCAGTACTTC. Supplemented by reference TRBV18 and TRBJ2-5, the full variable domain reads NAGVMQNPRHLVRRRGQEARLRCSPMKGHSHVYWYRQLPEEGLKFMVYLQKENIIDESGMPKERFSAEFPKEGPSILRIQQVVRGDSAAYFCASSPVRVGETQYFGPGTRLLVL.

CDR3 loop: CASSEGAGFYYEQYF. The DNA of the CDR3 is TGTGCCAGCAGTGAAGGGGCAGGGTTCTACTACGAGCAGTACTTC. The chain carries TRBV2 and TRBJ2-7; D might be TRBD1 (5 bases). The CDR3 spans 15 residues. Trimming removed 1 base from V and 3 bases from J, with 13 bases in between. Germline CDR1 is SNHLY and CDR2 is FYNNEI. The full variable domain, rest sourced from reference TRBV2 and TRBJ2-7, is EPEVTQTPSHQVTQMGQEVILRCVPISNHLYFYWYRQILGQKVEFLVSFYNNEISEKSEIFDDQFSVERPDGSNFTLKIRSTKLEDSAMYFCASSEGAGFYYEQYFGPGTRLTVT.

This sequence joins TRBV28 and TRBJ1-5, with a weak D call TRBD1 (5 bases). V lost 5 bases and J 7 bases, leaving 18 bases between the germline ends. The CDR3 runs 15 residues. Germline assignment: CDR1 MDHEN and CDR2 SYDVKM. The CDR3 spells CASSRLVGGGQPQHF. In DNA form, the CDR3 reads TGTGCCAGCAGTCGATTGGTCGGGGGGGGACAGCCCCAGCATTTT.

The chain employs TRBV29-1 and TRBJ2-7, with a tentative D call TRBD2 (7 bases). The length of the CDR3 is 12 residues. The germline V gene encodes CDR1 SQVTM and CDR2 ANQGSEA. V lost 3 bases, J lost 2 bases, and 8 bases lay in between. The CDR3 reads CSVEGGPYEQYF. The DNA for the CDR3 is TGCAGCGTTGAGGGGGGGCCCTACGAGCAGTACTTC.

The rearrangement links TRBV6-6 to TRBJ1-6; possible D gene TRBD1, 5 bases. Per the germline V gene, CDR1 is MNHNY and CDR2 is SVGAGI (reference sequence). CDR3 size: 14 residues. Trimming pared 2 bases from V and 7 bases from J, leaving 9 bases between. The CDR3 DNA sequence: TGTGCCAGCAGTTACGGGCGGGGGAATTCACCCCTCCACTTT. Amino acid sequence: CASSYGRGNSPLHF.

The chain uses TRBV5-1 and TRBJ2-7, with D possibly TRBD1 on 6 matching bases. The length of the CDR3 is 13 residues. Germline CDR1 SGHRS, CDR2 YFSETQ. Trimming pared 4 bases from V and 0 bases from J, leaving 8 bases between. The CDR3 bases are TGCGCCAGCAGCGGGACACTCTCCTACGAGCAGTACTTC. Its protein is CASSGTLSYEQYF.

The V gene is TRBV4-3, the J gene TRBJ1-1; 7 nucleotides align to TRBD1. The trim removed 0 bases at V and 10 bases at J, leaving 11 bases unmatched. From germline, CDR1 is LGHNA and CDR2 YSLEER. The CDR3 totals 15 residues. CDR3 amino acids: CASSQDSPGQSVAFF. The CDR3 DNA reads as TGCGCCAGCAGCCAAGATAGCCCGGGACAGTCAGTAGCTTTCTTT.

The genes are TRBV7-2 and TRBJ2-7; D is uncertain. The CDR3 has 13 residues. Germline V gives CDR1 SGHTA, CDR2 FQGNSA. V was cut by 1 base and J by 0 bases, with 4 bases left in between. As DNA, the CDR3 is TGTGCCAGCAGCTTAGGGCGCTCCTACGAGCAGTACTTC. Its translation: CASSLGRSYEQYF. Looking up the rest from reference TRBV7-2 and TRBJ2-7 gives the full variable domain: GAGVSQSPSNKVTEKGKDVELRCDPISGHTALYWYRQSLGQGLEFLIYFQGNSAPDKSGLPSDRFSAERTGGSVSTLTIQRTQQEDSAVYLCASSLGRSYEQYFGPGTRLTVT.

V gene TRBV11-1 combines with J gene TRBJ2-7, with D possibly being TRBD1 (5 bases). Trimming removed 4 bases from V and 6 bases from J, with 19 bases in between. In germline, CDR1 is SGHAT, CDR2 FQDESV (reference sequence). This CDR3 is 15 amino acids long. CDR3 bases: TGTGCCAGCAGCTCAAGGGTGCAGGGTAAGGCCGAGCAGTACTTC. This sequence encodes CASSSRVQGKAEQYF.

The CDR3 DNA reads TGCGCCAGCAGCCTGAAGGCCGGGGGGACTGAAGCTTTCTTT. Encoded protein: CASSLKAGGTEAFF. The chain joins TRBV5-1 to TRBJ1-1; a possible D gene is TRBD1 (5 bases). This CDR3 region has 14 residues. Germline loops: CDR1 SGHRS, CDR2 YFSETQ. V lost 4 bases, J lost 5 bases, and 15 bases lay in between.

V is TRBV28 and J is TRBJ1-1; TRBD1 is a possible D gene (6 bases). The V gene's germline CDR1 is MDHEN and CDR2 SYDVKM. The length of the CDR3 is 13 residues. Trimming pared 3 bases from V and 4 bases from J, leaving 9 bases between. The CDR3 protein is CASSFTGFTEAFF. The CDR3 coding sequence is TGTGCCAGCAGTTTCACAGGGTTCACTGAAGCTTTCTTT.

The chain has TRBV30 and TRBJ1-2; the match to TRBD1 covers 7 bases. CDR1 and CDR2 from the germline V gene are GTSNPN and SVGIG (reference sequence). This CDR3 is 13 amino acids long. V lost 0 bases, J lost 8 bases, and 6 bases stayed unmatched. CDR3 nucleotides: TGTGCCTGGAGTGTAGACAGGGAAGGAGGCTACACCTTC. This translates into CAWSVDREGGYTF.

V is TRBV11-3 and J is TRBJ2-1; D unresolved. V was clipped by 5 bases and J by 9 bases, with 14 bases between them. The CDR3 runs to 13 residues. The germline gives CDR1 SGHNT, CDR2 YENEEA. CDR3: CASSPMNGLEQFF. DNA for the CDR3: TGTGCCAGCAGCCCTATGAACGGCCTTGAGCAGTTCTTC.

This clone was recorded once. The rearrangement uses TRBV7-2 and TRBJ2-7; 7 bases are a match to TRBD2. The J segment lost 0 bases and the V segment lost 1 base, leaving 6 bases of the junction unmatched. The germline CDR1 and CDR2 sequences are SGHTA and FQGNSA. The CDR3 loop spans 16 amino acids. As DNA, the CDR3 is TGTGCCAGCAGCTTAGGGGGGGGTACTTCCTCCTACGAGCAGTACTTC. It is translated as CASSLGGGTSSYEQYF.

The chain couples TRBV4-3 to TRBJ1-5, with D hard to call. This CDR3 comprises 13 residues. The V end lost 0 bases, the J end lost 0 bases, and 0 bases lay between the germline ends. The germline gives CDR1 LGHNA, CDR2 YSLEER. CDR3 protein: CASSQDSNQPQHF. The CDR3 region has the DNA TGCGCCAGCAGCCAAGATAGCAATCAGCCCCAGCATTTT.

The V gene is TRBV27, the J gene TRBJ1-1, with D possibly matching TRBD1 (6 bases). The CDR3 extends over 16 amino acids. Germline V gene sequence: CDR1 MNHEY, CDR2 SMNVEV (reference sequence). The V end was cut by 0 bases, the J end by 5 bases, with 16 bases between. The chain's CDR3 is CASSLSMRKGVTEAFF. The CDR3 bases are TGTGCCAGCAGTTTATCGATGAGGAAGGGGGTTACTGAAGCTTTCTTT.